One T cell receptor (beta chain) is described in this entry. This sample is drawn from a study of blood T cell repertoires in COVID-19. Only in-frame clones appear in the TCRdb table, and some are missing; sequencing was by immunoSEQ multiplex PCR. The data hold 270,000 or so clones, with around 89% observed a single time. V was clipped by 3 bases and J by 6 bases, with 14 bases between them. This CDR3 spans 14 amino acids. Looked up from germline, CDR1 is LGHDT and CDR2 is YNNKEL (reference sequence). The sequenced sample consisted of peripheral blood. This sequence joins TRBV3-1 (or the pseudogene TRBV3-2) and TRBJ1-1; tentative D call: TRBD1 (5 bases). This clonotype originated in a man aged 40-49 years with acute or convalescent COVID-19. CDR3 amino acids: CASSHSFGAAEAFF. The CDR3, as DNA: TGTGCCAGCAGCCACTCCTTTGGGGCCGCTGAAGCTTTCTTT.